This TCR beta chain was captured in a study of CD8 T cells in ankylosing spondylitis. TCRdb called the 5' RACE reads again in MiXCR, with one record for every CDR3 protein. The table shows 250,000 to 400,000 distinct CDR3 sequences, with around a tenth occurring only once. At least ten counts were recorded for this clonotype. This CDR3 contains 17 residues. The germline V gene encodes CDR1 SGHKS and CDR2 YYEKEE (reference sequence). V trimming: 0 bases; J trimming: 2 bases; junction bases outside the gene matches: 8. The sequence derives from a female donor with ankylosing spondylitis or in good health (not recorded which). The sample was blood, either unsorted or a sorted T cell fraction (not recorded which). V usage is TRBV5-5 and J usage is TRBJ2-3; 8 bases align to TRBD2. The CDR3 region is CASSLEARGAFTDTQYF. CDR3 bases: TGTGCCAGCAGCTTGGAGGCGCGGGGGGCCTTCACAGATACGCAGTATTTT.